What follows is one T cell receptor beta chain and its context. Its target is not known. The data stem from a study of PD-L1 blockade in urothelial cancer. In the study overall: Male patients with bladder-origin urothelial cancer numbered most of the 29. Blood analysis took place 3 weeks (second dose) and 6 weeks after treatment start.

Study-wide results and limits: Durable benefit accompanied greater 3-week expansion of tumor-associated blood clones.

The CDR3 is 12 residues long. V was trimmed by 6 bases and J by 6 bases, leaving 9 bases between them. Germline V gene data show CDR1 as MNHEY and CDR2 as SVGAGI. Synthetic analogs of TCR templates were spiked into every PCR. Produced via immunoSEQ multiplex PCR; TCRdb's table is partial and in-frame only. The table includes 38,000 or so clones, 65% to 85% detected once. The rearrangement links TRBV6-5 to TRBJ1-5; weak D call: TRBD1 (5 bases). This receptor was identified in a man aged 55 to 70 with urothelial cancer. Here the sequenced sample was PBMCs, taken around atezolizumab (anti-PD-L1) treatment. CDR3 sequence reads: CASRTDGQPQHF. The CDR3 DNA sequence: TGTGCCAGCAGGACAGATGGTCAGCCCCAGCATTTT.